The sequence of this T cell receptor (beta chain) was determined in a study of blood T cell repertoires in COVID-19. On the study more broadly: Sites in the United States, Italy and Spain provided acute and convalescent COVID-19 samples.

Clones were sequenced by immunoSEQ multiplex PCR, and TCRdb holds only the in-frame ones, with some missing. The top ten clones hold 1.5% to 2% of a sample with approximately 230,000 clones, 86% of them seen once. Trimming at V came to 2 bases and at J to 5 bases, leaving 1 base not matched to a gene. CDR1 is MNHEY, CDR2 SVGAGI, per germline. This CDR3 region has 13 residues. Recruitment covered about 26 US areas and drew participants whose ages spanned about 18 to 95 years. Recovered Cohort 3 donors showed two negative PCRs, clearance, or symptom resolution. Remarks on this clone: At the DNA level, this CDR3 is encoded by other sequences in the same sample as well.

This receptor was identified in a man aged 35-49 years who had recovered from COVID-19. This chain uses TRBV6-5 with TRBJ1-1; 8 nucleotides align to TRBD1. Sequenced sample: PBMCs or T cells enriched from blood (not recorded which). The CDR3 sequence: CASSYGTGTEAFF. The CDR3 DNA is TGTGCCAGCAGTTACGGGACAGGTACTGAAGCTTTCTTT.